A selection of T cell receptor beta chains follows, all from one sample in a study of blood T cell repertoires in COVID-19. The protocol was immunoSEQ multiplex PCR, while the TCRdb copy is restricted to in-frame clones and leaves out a portion. The table lists roughly 39,000 clones, approximately 89% of them singletons. The sample taken for sequencing was peripheral blood. These receptors all come from a woman between 70 and 85 years old with acute or convalescent COVID-19. The CDR3 runs from the conserved cysteine through the conserved F or W. D genes are given only for firm matches. Rows may omit the clone size; those that give it use once, few, many or a size class.

clone size | J gene | V gene | D gene | CDR3 protein | CDR3 DNA
NA | TRBJ2-6 | TRBV5-1 | NA | CASGQGGSGANVLTF | TGCGCCAGCGGACAGGGAGGGTCTGGGGCCAACGTCCTGACTTTC
NA | TRBJ2-5 | TRBV5-1 | TRBD1 | CASSLGQLGTQYF | TGCGCCAGCAGCCTGGGACAGCTGGGGACCCAGTACTTC
NA | TRBJ1-1 | TRBV5-6 | NA | CASSFQGGYLEAFF | TGTGCCAGCAGCTTCCAGGGAGGATACCTTGAAGCTTTCTTT
NA | TRBJ1-2 | TRBV9 | NA | CASSVGEGVGYTF | TGTGCCAGCAGCGTCGGCGAGGGGGTGGGCTACACCTTC
NA | TRBJ2-1 | TRBV9 | TRBD2 | CASSVGGGDEQFF | TGTGCCAGCAGCGTAGGTGGGGGGGATGAGCAGTTCTTC
NA | TRBJ2-5 | TRBV11-2 | NA | CASSLFAGQAGETQYF | TGTGCCAGCAGCTTATTTGCGGGGCAGGCGGGGGAGACCCAGTACTTC
few | TRBJ1-1 | TRBV5-4 | NA | CASSLKVRTEAFF | TGTGCCAGCAGCTTGAAAGTGAGAACTGAAGCTTTCTTT
NA | TRBJ1-3 | TRBV9 | TRBD1 | CASSLQGGSISGNTIYF | TGTGCCAGCAGCCTCCAAGGGGGCAGTATCTCTGGAAACACCATATATTTT
NA | TRBJ1-1 | TRBV30 | NA | CAWTLMNTEAFF | TGTGCCTGGACACTGATGAACACTGAAGCTTTCTTT
NA | TRBJ1-3 | TRBV9 | TRBD1 | CASSVGQGAPGNTIYF | TGTGCCAGCAGCGTGGGGCAGGGGGCGCCTGGAAACACCATATATTTT
NA | TRBJ1-6 | TRBV3-1/TRBV3-2 | NA | CASSQPQGNSPLHF | TGTGCCAGCAGCCAACCTCAGGGAAATTCACCCCTCCACTTT
NA | TRBJ1-1 | TRBV19 | NA | CASSIGLEAFF | TGTGCCAGTAGTATAGGGCTTGAAGCTTTCTTT
NA | TRBJ1-1 | TRBV6-5 | NA | CASSIQATNTEAFF | TGTGCCAGCAGTATACAGGCGACGAACACTGAAGCTTTCTTT
NA | TRBJ2-5 | TRBV19 | TRBD1 | CASSIGTGGEETQYF | TGTGCCAGTAGTATTGGGACAGGGGGTGAAGAGACCCAGTACTTC
few | TRBJ1-1 | TRBV6-5 | TRBD1 | CASSLWTGPNTEAFF | TGTGCCAGCAGTCTTTGGACAGGCCCGAACACTGAAGCTTTCTTT
NA | TRBJ2-3 | TRBV24-1 | NA | CATSDYIAASTDTQYF | TGTGCCACCAGTGATTACATAGCGGCTAGCACAGATACGCAGTATTTT
few | TRBJ2-5 | TRBV5-3 | NA | CARSSQVFALSRETQYF | TGTGCCAGAAGCTCCCAGGTTTTCGCCCTTTCGCGAGAGACCCAGTACTTC
once | TRBJ2-2 | TRBV30 | NA | CAWSTDWAGELFF | TGTGCCTGGTCAACGGACTGGGCCGGGGAGCTGTTTTTT
NA | TRBJ2-4 | TRBV18 | TRBD2 | CASSPLSGRAGAKNIQYF | TGTGCCAGCTCACCACTCAGCGGGAGGGCGGGAGCCAAAAACATTCAGTACTTC
once | TRBJ1-2 | TRBV19 | NA | CASSPGSGNYGYTF | TGTGCCAGTAGCCCCGGGTCGGGTAACTATGGCTACACCTTC
NA | TRBJ2-1 | TRBV4-3 | NA | CASSQDQGGEYNEQFF | TGCGCCAGCAGCCAAGATCAAGGGGGGGAATACAATGAGCAGTTCTTC
NA | TRBJ2-1 | TRBV9 | TRBD1 | CASSAPMGQVAYDSYNEQFF | TGTGCCAGCAGCGCCCCCATGGGACAGGTTGCCTACGACTCCTACAATGAGCAGTTCTTC
NA | TRBJ2-5 | TRBV4-3 | TRBD2 | CASSQVAGTGETQYF | TGCGCCAGCAGCCAAGTAGCGGGCACGGGGGAGACCCAGTACTTC
NA | TRBJ2-1 | TRBV30 | TRBD2 | CAWSPPSGGGGNEQFF | TGTGCCTGGAGCCCCCCAAGCGGGGGCGGGGGGAATGAGCAGTTCTTC
NA | TRBJ2-3 | TRBV3-1/TRBV3-2 | NA | CASSQDGKNTQYF | TGTGCCAGCAGCCAAGACGGGAAAAATACGCAGTATTTT
NA | TRBJ2-2 | TRBV7-6 | TRBD2 | CASRLAGGNTGELFF | TGTGCCAGCAGACTAGCGGGGGGTAACACCGGGGAGCTGTTTTTT
few | TRBJ1-2 | TRBV7-2 | NA | CASSPGGGESGGYGYTF | TGTGCCAGCAGCCCAGGCGGAGGAGAATCGGGAGGTTATGGCTACACCTTC
NA | TRBJ2-3 | TRBV27 | TRBD2 | CASRREADTQYF | TGTGCCAGCAGGCGGGAGGCAGATACGCAGTATTTT
NA | TRBJ2-1 | TRBV7-2 | NA | CASSLVGGAGYNEQFF | TGTGCCAGCAGCTTAGTTGGGGGTGCGGGGTACAATGAGCAGTTCTTC
NA | TRBJ2-6 | TRBV24-1 | TRBD2 | CATSPLGGEANVLTF | TGTGCCACCAGTCCCCTCGGGGGGGAGGCCAACGTCCTGACTTTC
NA | TRBJ2-5 | TRBV20-1 | TRBD1 | CSASPPGQGGETQYF | TGCAGTGCTAGTCCCCCGGGACAGGGGGGAGAGACCCAGTACTTC
NA | TRBJ2-3 | TRBV14 | TRBD2 | CASSLSGLSTDTQYF | TGTGCCAGCAGCCTTAGCGGGCTCAGCACAGATACGCAGTATTTT
NA | TRBJ2-1 | TRBV29-1 | TRBD2 | CSAEGELAGSGYNEQFF | TGCAGCGCCGAAGGGGAACTAGCGGGGAGCGGTTACAATGAGCAGTTCTTC
NA | TRBJ1-6 | TRBV9 | NA | CASSVTGGGSPLHF | TGTGCCAGCAGCGTGACGGGGGGCGGATCACCCCTCCACTTT
NA | TRBJ1-4 | TRBV3-1/TRBV3-2 | NA | CASSQGWPTNEKLFF | TGTGCCAGCAGCCAAGGTTGGCCAACTAATGAAAAACTGTTTTTT
NA | TRBJ1-1 | TRBV6-5 | NA | CASSYSARGGTEAFF | TGTGCCAGCAGTTACTCGGCCAGGGGTGGCACTGAAGCTTTCTTT
NA | TRBJ2-1 | TRBV19 | NA | CATSNGRRGGSNEQFF | TGTGCCACCAGTAACGGTCGTAGGGGGGGGAGCAATGAGCAGTTCTTC
few | TRBJ1-3 | TRBV4-3 | NA | CASSQQGSGNTIYF | TGCGCCAGCAGCCAGCAGGGGTCTGGAAACACCATATATTTT
NA | TRBJ1-5 | TRBV19 | NA | CASSKIQGDQPQHF | TGTGCCAGTAGTAAGATCCAGGGCGATCAGCCCCAGCATTTT
NA | TRBJ1-6 | TRBV5-1 | TRBD1 | CASSFLGTGFNSPLHF | TGCGCCAGCAGCTTCCTGGGGACAGGGTTCAATTCACCCCTCCACTTT
NA | TRBJ2-6 | TRBV2 | NA | CASSEVSGALRSGANVLTF | TGTGCCAGCAGTGAAGTATCTGGGGCCCTTCGCTCTGGGGCCAACGTCCTGACTTTC
once | TRBJ2-1 | TRBV11-2 | TRBD2 | CASSIGLAGVYNEQFF | TGTGCCAGCAGCATTGGACTAGCGGGAGTCTACAATGAGCAGTTCTTC
NA | TRBJ2-3 | TRBV6-2/TRBV6-3 | TRBD2 | CASSRQRGGDLHTQYF | TGTGCCAGCAGCCGCCAGCGGGGGGGCGATTTACATACGCAGTATTTT
NA | TRBJ2-1 | TRBV19 | TRBD2 | CASGGVYYNEQFF | TGTGCCAGTGGGGGGGTCTACTACAATGAGCAGTTCTTC
NA | TRBJ2-6 | TRBV15 | NA | CATSRDKLGHSGANVLTF | TGTGCCACCAGCAGAGATAAACTGGGACACTCTGGGGCCAACGTCCTGACTTTC
NA | TRBJ2-2 | TRBV6-5 | NA | CASRGTRETGGELFF | TGTGCCTCCCGGGGTACCAGAGAGACAGGTGGGGAGCTGTTTTTT
NA | TRBJ1-3 | TRBV28 | TRBD1 | CASSQGGAGGNTIYF | TGTGCCAGCAGCCAAGGGGGCGCCGGTGGAAACACCATATATTTT
NA | TRBJ2-1 | TRBV7-2 | TRBD2 | CASSLRGAGYNEQFF | TGTGCCAGCAGCTTGCGGGGGGCCGGCTACAATGAGCAGTTCTTC
once | TRBJ2-5 | TRBV20-1 | NA | CSASAGETQYF | TGCAGTGCTAGCGCGGGGGAGACCCAGTACTTC